These T cell receptor beta chains were read from a single sample in a study of cytomegalovirus exposure and HLA in healthy donors. Data came from immunoSEQ multiplex PCR; TCRdb stores just in-frame clones and leaves some out. The repertoire consists of some 99,000 clones, with about 80% occurring once and the leading ten covering about 7.7%. Sequenced sample: PBMCs. These receptor sequences come from a woman in her 50s in good health and CMV-seropositive. Both conserved end residues are part of each CDR3. A D gene is named only where the DNA matches it firmly. Rows may omit the clone size; those that give it use once, few, many or a size class.

size	V	J	D	DNA	CDR3
-	TRBV28	TRBJ2-7	-	TGTGCCAGCGCACCAGGACTTTTCTACGAGCAGTACTTC	CASAPGLFYEQYF
-	TRBV5-7	TRBJ2-4	-	TGTGCCAGCAGCTTGAACAGGGCCGTAGCCAAAAACAGTCAGTACTTC	CASSLNRAVAKNSQYF
-	TRBV11-2	TRBJ1-4	TRBD1	TGTGCCAGCAGCTCCGGGCAGGGGGCATCTAATGAAAAACTGTTTTTT	CASSSGQGASNEKLFF
-	TRBV27	TRBJ2-3	TRBD2	TGTGCCAGCAGTTCCTCCACACTAGCGTACACAGATACGCAGTATTTT	CASSSSTLAYTDTQYF
-	TRBV19	TRBJ2-4	-	TGTGCCAGTAGTAGTACAGGTTTCGAAAACATTCAGTACTTC	CASSSTGFENIQYF
-	TRBV10-3	TRBJ2-7	TRBD1	TGTGCCATCAAGAGGCAGGGGGCCACGTACGAGCAGTACTTC	CAIKRQGATYEQYF
-	TRBV7-9	TRBJ1-2	TRBD1	TGTGCCAGCAGCTTAGGGACAGGGGCCTATGGCTACACCTTC	CASSLGTGAYGYTF
-	TRBV23-1	TRBJ2-1	TRBD2	TGCGCCAGCCCTATCTCGGCTAGCGGGCGAAAATCCTACAATGAGCAGTTCTTC	CASPISASGRKSYNEQFF
-	TRBV12-5	TRBJ1-5	TRBD1	TGTGCTAGTGGTTTGGTCCGGACAGGGGAGAGCCTATTAGGGCAGCCCCAGCATTTT	CASGLVRTGESLLGQPQHF
-	TRBV6-1	TRBJ2-5	TRBD1	TGTGCCAGCAGCCCGACAGGGGTTGAGACCCAGTACTTC	CASSPTGVETQYF
-	TRBV11-2	TRBJ2-7	-	TGTGCCAGCAGCCATGGCCGGGAGCTCTACGAGCAGTACTTC	CASSHGRELYEQYF
-	TRBV5-4	TRBJ1-4	-	TGTGCCAGCAGCTTGGAGACAGGTGAAAAACTGTTTTTT	CASSLETGEKLFF
-	TRBV7-9	TRBJ2-1	TRBD2	TGTGCCAGCAGCAAACTAGCGGGAGGGCCTGAGTTCAATGAGCAGTTCTTC	CASSKLAGGPEFNEQFF
-	TRBV4-2	TRBJ1-4	TRBD1	TGTGCCAGCAGCCAAGTAGACAGGGGTGGTGAAAAACTGTTTTTT	CASSQVDRGGEKLFF
-	TRBV27	TRBJ2-1	TRBD1	TGTGCCAGCAGTAGGGAGACAGGGGGCTTCTACAATGAGCAGTTCTTC	CASSRETGGFYNEQFF
once	TRBV7-3	TRBJ2-5	-	TGTGCCAGCAGCTTAACGGCAGGGAAAGAGACCCAGTACTTC	CASSLTAGKETQYF
-	TRBV28	TRBJ1-1	TRBD1	TGTGCCAGCACTTCAGGGGGGAACACTGAAGCTTTCTTT	CASTSGGNTEAFF
few	TRBV19	TRBJ2-6	TRBD1	TGTGCCAGTAGTAGCGGACAGGGGAGCTCTGGGGCCAACGGCCTGACTTTC	CASSSGQGSSGANGLTF
few	TRBV5-4	TRBJ2-7	-	TGTGCCAGCAGCTTGGACAGGTCCTACGAGCAGTACTTC	CASSLDRSYEQYF
-	TRBV19	TRBJ2-7	-	TGTGCCAGTAGGGACAAACCGACCTACGAGCAGTACTTC	CASRDKPTYEQYF
-	TRBV5-8	TRBJ2-5	TRBD1	TGTGCCAGCAGTTCGACAGGGTTCCGAGAGACCCAGTACTTC	CASSSTGFRETQYF
-	TRBV6-1	TRBJ2-4	-	TGTGCCAGCAGTGAAGCTTGGAGGTCCGACATTCAGTACTTC	CASSEAWRSDIQYF
-	TRBV7-2	TRBJ2-5	-	TGTGCCAGCAGCTTAGCACGGTACCAAGAGACCCAGTACTTC	CASSLARYQETQYF
-	TRBV6-5	TRBJ2-1	-	TGTGCCAGCAGTTACGCGGAGGGGGGGGGCGAGCAGTTCTTC	CASSYAEGGGEQFF
-	TRBV9	TRBJ1-1	-	TGTGCCAGCAGCCTGACAGGCGCAATGAACACTGAAGCTTTCTTT	CASSLTGAMNTEAFF
-	TRBV7-9	TRBJ1-4	-	TGTGCCAGCAGCCCTGAGGTGGAGCGAAAACTGTTTTTT	CASSPEVERKLFF
few	TRBV5-1	TRBJ2-3	-	TGCGCCAGCAGCTTGATAGGGGCCGGGACAGATACGCAGTATTTT	CASSLIGAGTDTQYF
-	TRBV27	TRBJ1-1	TRBD1	TGTGCCAGCCTCGGACAGGGCCGGGGGGCTTTCTTT	CASLGQGRGAFF
-	TRBV7-9	TRBJ2-1	TRBD2	TGTGCCAGCAGCTTAGTACTAGCGGGGGTCAATGAGCAGTTCTTC	CASSLVLAGVNEQFF
-	TRBV7-2	TRBJ1-4	TRBD1	TGTGCCAGCAGCCGGGGGGACAGGGGGTTTAATGAAAAACTGTTTTTT	CASSRGDRGFNEKLFF
-	TRBV5-1	TRBJ1-1	-	TGCGCCAGCAGCTTGGATGGGCGGGACCGAGCTTTCTTT	CASSLDGRDRAFF
-	TRBV5-6	TRBJ1-5	-	TGTGCCAGCAGCTTGTTAGCTAATCAGCCCCAGCATTTT	CASSLLANQPQHF
-	TRBV4-3	TRBJ2-3	TRBD1	TGCGCCAGCAGCCAAGATGGGGGACAGGCAACAGATACGCAGTATTTT	CASSQDGGQATDTQYF
-	TRBV6-4	TRBJ1-2	-	TGTGCCAGCAGTGACTCCCCAGGGATTTATGGCTACACCTTC	CASSDSPGIYGYTF
-	TRBV7-9	TRBJ2-5	TRBD2	TGTGCCAGCAGCCACACTAGCGGGGCACAAGAGACCCAGTACTTC	CASSHTSGAQETQYF
-	TRBV7-9	TRBJ2-5	TRBD1	TGTGCCAGCAGCTGGGGACAGGGGGGAGAGACCCAGTACTTC	CASSWGQGGETQYF
-	TRBV9	TRBJ2-3	-	TGTGCCAGCAGCTTCCAACCGGGCACAGATACGCAGTATTTT	CASSFQPGTDTQYF
-	TRBV27	TRBJ2-2	-	TGTGCCAGCAGTTTATTTCCCAGCGGGCCGAACACCGGGGAGCTGTTTTTT	CASSLFPSGPNTGELFF
-	TRBV5-1	TRBJ2-1	TRBD1	TGCGCCAGCAGCTTGACGGAGACAGGGAGAAATGAGCAGTTCTTC	CASSLTETGRNEQFF
few	TRBV7-8	TRBJ2-7	-	TGTGCCAGCAGCACTCGCCAGGGTCCCTACGAGCAGTACTTC	CASSTRQGPYEQYF
-	TRBV10-3	TRBJ1-2	-	TGTGCCATCAGTGAAGACAGGTCCTATGGCTACACCTTC	CAISEDRSYGYTF
-	TRBV5-1	TRBJ1-3	-	TGCGCCAGCAGCTTGGCCAGCTCTGGAAACACCATATATTTT	CASSLASSGNTIYF
-	TRBV5-8	TRBJ1-4	-	TGTGCCAGCAGCTTGGACGGGTCAAGGGGAGGGCTGTTTTTT	CASSLDGSRGGLFF
-	TRBV11-2	TRBJ2-5	-	TGTGCCAGCAGCCCAGGAGGGCTACAAGAGACCCAGTACTTC	CASSPGGLQETQYF
few	TRBV5-5	TRBJ1-4	-	TGTGCCAGCAGCCAGTGGGGAGCTAATGAAAAACTGTTTTTT	CASSQWGANEKLFF
-	TRBV7-9	TRBJ2-7	TRBD1	TGTGCCAGCAGCCCAGGACAGGAAGGGAACGAGCAGTACTTC	CASSPGQEGNEQYF
-	TRBV10-3	TRBJ2-1	TRBD2	TGTGCCATCAGTGGGGGACTAGCCAATGAGCAGTTCTTC	CAISGGLANEQFF
-	TRBV6-1	TRBJ2-7	-	TGTGCCAGCAGTGATAGGGGCGGCCCTCTGGACGAGCAGTACTTC	CASSDRGGPLDEQYF
-	TRBV6-6	TRBJ2-3	-	TGTGCCAGCAGCTCCTTTAGCGGATACACAGATACGCAGTATTTT	CASSSFSGYTDTQYF
-	TRBV5-4	TRBJ2-7	-	TGTGCCAGCAGCTCGGCCTCTACGACCGGGGCCTACGAGCAGTACTTC	CASSSASTTGAYEQYF
-	TRBV25-1	TRBJ2-5	TRBD1	TGTGCCAGCAGTGATGGACAGGTACAAGAGACCCAGTACTTC	CASSDGQVQETQYF
few	TRBV19	TRBJ2-2	TRBD1	TGTGCCAGTAGCGTCGGGACAGGGGACACCGGGGAGCTGTTTTTT	CASSVGTGDTGELFF
-	TRBV5-6	TRBJ2-4	TRBD1	TGTGCCAGCAGCCTGGGGAGTAACAGGGGCCTAGCCAAAAACATTCAGTACTTC	CASSLGSNRGLAKNIQYF
-	TRBV5-4	TRBJ1-2	-	TGTGCCAGCAGCCCGGACAGTAACTATGGCTACACCTTC	CASSPDSNYGYTF